Following are 10 T cell receptor beta chains from one sample sequenced in a study of blood T cells in healthy people across ages. A second PCR of 7 to 11 cycles used a sample-barcoded 5' primer and a J-beta primer mix. One entry per CDR3 protein, called by TCRdb with MiXCR from the 5' RACE reads. In the table there are 1.5 million or so distinct CDR3 sequences, around 42% of which are singletons. Sequenced sample: blood. These receptors were collected from a woman between 18 and 30 years old in good health.

A note on this clonotype: One junction end disagrees with the germline gene, perhaps due to a read error. The gene calls are TRBV6-5 and TRBJ1-2; D is possibly TRBD1 (5 bases). Germline V gene lookup returns CDR1 MNHEY and CDR2 SVGAGI. The CDR3 has 12 amino acids. CDR3 loop: CASGYLGDGYTF. For the CDR3, the DNA is TGTGCCAGCGGTTATCTCGGGGACGGCTACACCTTC.

This sequence joins TRBV20-1 and TRBJ2-5; TRBD2 might be the D (7 bases). The V end lost 8 bases, the J end lost 9 bases, and 28 bases lay between the germline ends. Germline CDR1 is DFQATT and CDR2 is SNEGSKA (reference sequence). CDR3 length equals 15 residues. Here the CDR3 reads CSPPPGLPGGEAQYF. For the CDR3, the DNA is TGCAGTCCTCCTCCGGGACTACCTGGGGGCGAGGCCCAGTACTTC.

The chain is built from TRBV28 and TRBJ1-5, with 9 bases matching TRBD1. Germline-derived CDR1 and CDR2 are MDHEN and SYDVKM. This CDR3 contains 15 residues. The junction had 9 bases not matched to a gene; V was cut back by 1 base and J by 11 bases. As DNA, the CDR3 is TGTGCCAGCAGTTTATCCGGGACAGGGATATCTTCCCAGCATTTT. Translated, it gives CASSLSGTGISSQHF.

This sequence joins TRBV27 and TRBJ2-7; 8 bases are shared with TRBD2. This CDR3 comprises 16 residues. Germline CDR1 and CDR2: MNHEY and SMNVEV (reference sequence). J lost 5 bases, V lost 5 bases, and 14 bases had no gene match. For the CDR3, the DNA is TGTGCCAGCAGTGTCTTCCTAGCGGGCCTCCCCCACGAGCAGTACTTC. It codes for CASSVFLAGLPHEQYF.

This rearrangement joins TRBV11-2 to TRBJ2-3; 14 positions match TRBD2. The germline V gene has CDR1 SGHAT and CDR2 FQNNGV. V lost 4 bases and J lost 4; bases outside the gene matches: 4. The CDR3 is 16 residues long. Here the CDR3 reads CASSYQTSGGADTQYF. The DNA for the CDR3 is TGTGCCAGCAGCTACCAGACTAGCGGGGGGGCAGATACGCAGTATTTT.

This sequence joins TRBV30 and TRBJ2-3; 11 nucleotides line up with TRBD2. CDR3 size: 16 residues. J gave up 1 base and V 6 bases, and 9 bases lay outside the gene matches. Germline CDR1 GTSNPN, CDR2 SVGIG (reference sequence). CDR3 in amino acids: CACRIAGGPGTDTQYF. Written as DNA, the CDR3 is TGTGCCTGCCGCATAGCGGGAGGGCCGGGCACAGATACGCAGTATTTT.

The gene calls are TRBV6-6 and TRBJ1-4; D unclear. The CDR3 covers 17 residues. V lost 2 bases, J lost 5 bases, and 18 bases lay in between. Germline CDR1 and CDR2: MNHNY and SVGAGI (reference sequence). The CDR3 reads CASSYGQELDRNEKLFF. The CDR3 region has the DNA TGTGCCAGCAGTTACGGGCAGGAGCTAGACCGCAATGAAAAACTGTTTTTT.

This clonotype was counted ten times or more. The chain employs TRBV3-1 and TRBJ2-1; D might be TRBD2 (5 bases). This CDR3 is 14 amino acids long. V was clipped by 5 bases and J by 5 bases, with 13 bases between them. Germline V gives CDR1 LGHDT, CDR2 YNNKEL (reference sequence). The CDR3 region has the DNA TGTGCCAGCAGCAGCCGGGGTATTCACAATGAGCAGTTCTTC. It codes for CASSSRGIHNEQFF.

The CDR3, as DNA: TGCAGTGCTAGAGAGCCCGTCGCAGATACGCAGTATTTT. Translating it yields CSAREPVADTQYF. The V call is TRBV20-1, the J call TRBJ2-3, with no clear D. This CDR3 region has 13 residues. Per germline, CDR1 DFQATT and CDR2 SNEGSKA (reference sequence). The V gene lost 0 bases and the J gene lost 4 bases, with 8 bases spanning the gap.

Of note for this clonotype: Possible read error: a much larger clone is one base away. The J gene is TRBJ2-1, the V gene TRBV11-2; D is perhaps TRBD2 (5 bases). V shed 6 bases and J shed 12 bases, with 12 bases lying between them. The CDR3 totals 11 residues. Germline V CDR1 and CDR2: SGHAT, FQNNGV. CDR3 nucleotide sequence: TGTGCCAGCAGGATGGGAAGCGGGCAGTTCTTC. It codes for CASRMGSGQFF.